This T cell receptor beta chain appears in the sequencing data of a study of T cell changes during pregnancy in multiple sclerosis. The data were produced by immunoSEQ multiplex PCR, yet TCRdb's version contains in-frame clones alone and is incomplete. In the table there are approximately 39,000 clones, approximately 92% of which are singletons. The sample consisted of PBMCs (not recorded whether the cells were cultured). The clonotype comes from a female donor with multiple sclerosis, enrolled in a pregnancy study.

CDR3 sequence (DNA): TGTGCCTGGAGTGTAAAGCTCCGCAGGGGGCCCCGTACTTACTATGGCTACACCTTC. This translates into CAWSVKLRRGPRTYYGYTF. V is TRBV30 and J is TRBJ1-2; TRBD1 aligns across 8 bases. CDR3 length: 19 amino acids. V shed 0 bases and J 3 bases; nucleotides not matched to a gene: 18. From germline, CDR1 is GTSNPN and CDR2 SVGIG (reference sequence).